The 27 T cell receptor beta chains presented below share a single source sample, sequenced in a study of tumor-infiltrating lymphocytes in primary liver carcinoma. With a constant-region primer, TCR beta cDNA was made from approximately 510 ng of total RNA. Nested multiplex PCR, run for three rounds with slightly modified ARM-PCR, yielded TCR beta libraries. PCR rounds one and two used TRBV1-TRBV30 forward primers with a C-beta reverse primer for around 10 cycles each. From the multiplex PCR reads, TCRdb called clonotypes with MiXCR, one entry per CDR3 protein. Among about 120,000 distinct CDR3 sequences, 65% were seen once, and the ten largest hold approximately 9.7%. Extraction of RNA together with DNA used about 17-31 mg of unsorted bulk tissue. The sample was liver tumor tissue from sampling region 1. Subset indicated: tumor region T1, superior pole. These receptors all stem from a woman between 55 and 75 years old with primary liver carcinoma and hepatitis B virus infection.

This chain uses TRBV29-1 with TRBJ2-3, with D possibly TRBD2 on 5 matching bases. The CDR3 has 14 residues. The germline V gene encodes CDR1 SQVTM and CDR2 ANQGSEA. V lost 6 bases to trimming and J lost 4 bases, with 17 bases between them. The DNA of the CDR3 is TGCAGCGTCCCCGAGCGGACGGGCGCAGATACGCAGTATTTT. As protein: CSVPERTGADTQYF.

This clonotype was picked up one time. The chain employs TRBV11-2 and TRBJ2-7, with 10 bases lining up with TRBD2. In germline, CDR1 is SGHAT, CDR2 FQNNGV. This CDR3 has 14 residues. J lost 6 bases, V lost 5 bases, and 7 bases had no gene match. The CDR3 protein is CASSEGLAAGEQYF. The DNA for the CDR3 is TGTGCCAGCAGCGAAGGACTAGCGGCAGGCGAGCAGTACTTC.

Remarks on this clonotype: The junction differs from germline at one of its ends, possibly a read error. The gene calls are TRBV29-1 and TRBJ2-1, with unresolved D. The length of the CDR3 is 12 residues. Germline V gene sequence: CDR1 SQVTM, CDR2 ANQGSEA. In DNA, the CDR3 is TGCAGCGTACAAGACTCCTGCAATGAGCAATTCTTC. Translating gives CSVQDSCNEQFF.

In regard to this clonotype: This may stem from a read error, because a much larger clone lies one nucleotide away. The chain joins TRBV7-8 to TRBJ2-2, with unresolved D. Trimming took 5 bases from V and 7 from J, leaving 14 bases between them. Germline CDR1 SGHVS, CDR2 FQNEAQ. CDR3 size: 14 residues. DNA for the CDR3: TGTGCCAGCAGCCCAGGATCTCCGAGCGGGGAGCTGTTTTTT. It codes for CASSPGSPSGELFF.

With regard to this clonotype: At one end the junction does not follow the germline gene, possibly because of a read error. The chain links TRBV11-2 to TRBJ2-5; TRBD2 matches 9 bases. The CDR3 contains 16 residues. Germline assignment: CDR1 SGHAT and CDR2 FQNNGV. CDR3: CTISYSRGSGRETQYF. Written as DNA, the CDR3 is TGTACCATCAGCTACTCCCGTGGTAGCGGGAGAGAGACCCAATACTTC.

Many counts were recorded for this clonotype. The V call is TRBV7-8, the J call TRBJ2-7; D is tentatively TRBD1 or TRBD2 (5 bases each). This CDR3 is 13 amino acids long. The germline V gene encodes CDR1 SGHVS and CDR2 FQNEAQ. V dropped 10 bases and J dropped 3 bases, with 16 bases sitting between them. This chain's CDR3 is CATNSGTSYEQYF. The CDR3 coding sequence is TGTGCCACAAACTCCGGGACGAGCTACGAGCAGTACTTC.

Concerning this clonotype: Possible read error: a much larger clone is one base away. The chain joins TRBV6-5 to TRBJ2-5, with TRBD2 matching 9 bases. The CDR3 is 13 residues long. Germline V lookup: CDR1 MNHEY, CDR2 SVGAGI. Trimming at V came to 10 bases and at J to 0 bases, leaving 3 bases not matched to a gene. This CDR3 is CAIRTSDQETQYF. The CDR3, as DNA: TGTGCCATCAGGACTAGCGACCAAGAGACCCAGTACTTC.

On this clonotype itself: An end of the junction does not agree with germline; a read error may underlie this. The CDR3 bases are TGTGTCAGCAGTCGTGACGGGACACCTACCTACAATGAACAGTTCTTC. Translating it yields CVSSRDGTPTYNEQFF. This chain uses TRBV6-5 with TRBJ2-1, with D possibly matching TRBD1 (6 bases). Germline CDR1 reads MNHEY; CDR2 reads SVGAGI. This CDR3 spans 16 amino acids.

For this clonotype: A junction boundary mismatches the germline segment, possibly from a read error. The chain combines TRBV28 with TRBJ2-7; D gene unclear. The CDR3 is made up of 12 amino acids. CDR1 and CDR2 from the germline V gene are MDHEN and SYDVKM. The CDR3 loop reads CACSLLTYEQYF. The CDR3 coding sequence is TGTGCCTGCAGTTTATTAACCTACGAGCAGTACTTC.

V is TRBV19 and J is TRBJ2-1, with 14 bases fitting TRBD2. The CDR3 runs to 13 residues. The ends lost 7 bases at V and 12 bases at J; junction bases unmatched: 5. Germline V CDR1 and CDR2: LNHDA, SQIVND (reference sequence). CDR3 sequence: CASKGLAGGGQFF. The CDR3 DNA sequence: TGTGCCAGTAAAGGACTAGCGGGAGGTGGGCAGTTCTTC.

This clonotype was seen a few times. A single base separates this from a much larger clone, so it may be a read error. The chain has TRBV29-1 and TRBJ2-7; tentatively, D is TRBD2 (5 bases). The CDR3 has 14 amino acids. With 5 bases removed from V and 0 bases from J, the gap between germline ends came to 14 bases. From germline, CDR1 is SQVTM and CDR2 ANQGSEA. This chain's CDR3 is CSVRGIGRSYEQYF. CDR3 DNA sequence: TGCAGCGTTCGAGGGATTGGCCGCTCCTACGAGCAGTACTTC.

As to this clonotype: This sequence may be a read error, since a much larger clone differs from it by one base. This sequence joins TRBV12-3 or TRBV12-4 and TRBJ1-6, with D possibly TRBD1 on 5 matching bases. There are 15 residues in the CDR3. V was shortened by 3 bases and J by 5 bases, with 11 bases between the two germline ends. In nucleotides, the CDR3 is TGTGCCAGCAGTTTGCTGACAGAGGATAATTCACCCCTCCACTTT. Protein sequence: CASSLLTEDNSPLHF.

With respect to this clonotype: This could be a read error, since a much larger clone is one nucleotide away. The V gene is TRBV6-1, the J gene TRBJ1-1, with 7 bases fitting TRBD1. The germline V gene has CDR1 MNHNS and CDR2 SASEGT. CDR3 length: 13 amino acids. In DNA, the CDR3 is TGTACCAGCAGTGGGACAGTGAACACTGAAGCTTTCTTT. It codes for CTSSGTVNTEAFF.

Turning to this clonotype: A much larger clone sits a single nucleotide away, making a read error possible. The rearrangement uses TRBV6-2 or TRBV6-3 and TRBJ2-7, with 7 bases lining up with TRBD2. V was pared by 5 bases and J by 6 bases, with 4 bases of the junction left unmatched. Germline CDR1 is MNHEY and CDR2 is SVGEGT. This CDR3 comprises 12 residues. CDR3 nucleotide sequence: TGTGCCAGCAGTCTGTGGGGGGGCGAGCAGTACTTC. This sequence encodes CASSLWGGEQYF.

A remark on this clonotype: Compared with germline, one end of the junction differs, possibly owing to a read error. The CDR3 nucleotides are TGTGCCAGCAGCCTAGAGGGAGGGGAGGAAGAGACCCTGTACTTC. Amino acid sequence: CASSLEGGEEETLYF. This chain joins TRBV11-2 and TRBJ2-5, with 7 bases lining up with TRBD2. The CDR3 contains 15 residues. Germline CDR1 is SGHAT and CDR2 is FQNNGV.

V usage is TRBV6-6 and J usage is TRBJ1-2, with unresolved D. The length of the CDR3 is 14 residues. V dropped 4 bases and J dropped 2 bases, with 11 bases sitting between them. Germline V lookup: CDR1 MNHNY, CDR2 SVGAGI (reference sequence). The CDR3 sequence is CASSLWHENYGYTF. The CDR3 region has the DNA TGTGCCAGCAGTTTGTGGCACGAAAACTATGGCTACACCTTC.

This clonotype was seen many times. This chain links TRBV29-1 with TRBJ2-3; TRBD1 or TRBD2 may be the D gene (5 bases each). The V end was cut by 5 bases, the J end by 4 bases, with 16 bases between. This CDR3 has 14 amino acids. The germline V gene has CDR1 SQVTM and CDR2 ANQGSEA. The CDR3 nucleotides read TGCAGCGTTTTACGGGAACCAGGGCCAGATACGCAGTATTTT. It is translated as CSVLREPGPDTQYF.

This clonotype has more than one count but fewer than ten. The chain combines TRBV5-1 with TRBJ2-7; D may correspond to TRBD1 or TRBD2 (6 bases each). Trimming pared 0 bases from V and 4 bases from J, leaving 14 bases between. The V gene's germline CDR1 is SGHRS and CDR2 YFSETQ. The CDR3 runs 15 residues. The CDR3 sequence: CASSLEGGPGYEQYF. The CDR3 DNA follows: TGCGCCAGCAGCTTGGAGGGGGGCCCAGGGTACGAGCAGTACTTC.

This clonotype was seen ten or more times. This sequence joins TRBV11-2 and TRBJ2-5, with D tentatively TRBD1 or TRBD2 (7 bases each). There are 17 residues in the CDR3. V was clipped by 5 bases and J by 5 bases, with 24 bases between them. Germline CDR1 and CDR2: SGHAT and FQNNGV. The CDR3 protein is CASSRPTGATGGETQYF. In DNA form, the CDR3 reads TGTGCCAGCAGCAGACCTACAGGGGCCACCGGGGGGGAGACCCAGTACTTC.

A word on this clonotype: One junction end does not reproduce the germline sequence, and a read error may be involved. V is TRBV28 and J is TRBJ2-2, with D possibly being TRBD2 (5 bases). This CDR3 is built from 12 residues. Germline assignment: CDR1 MDHEN and CDR2 SYDVKM. This CDR3 reads CASSLITGKLFF. Here the CDR3 DNA reads TGTGCCAGCAGTTTGATCACCGGGAAGCTGTTTTTT.

Ten or more counts support this clonotype. This chain links TRBV6-6 with TRBJ1-5; D ambiguous. Germline V lookup: CDR1 MNHNY, CDR2 SVGAGI (reference sequence). The CDR3 is made up of 17 amino acids. The V and J ends lost 5 bases and 1 base respectively, with 18 bases between them. The CDR3 spells CASSHLVPGSSNQPQHF. For the CDR3, the DNA is TGTGCCAGCAGTCACCTCGTGCCCGGGTCGAGCAATCAGCCCCAGCATTTT.

This clonotype was seen a single time. V and J are TRBV6-4 and TRBJ2-3; 8 bases are shared with TRBD2. Per the germline V gene, CDR1 is MRHNA and CDR2 is SNTAGT. The CDR3 contains 16 residues. V shed 0 bases and J 0 bases; nucleotides not matched to a gene: 2. The DNA of the CDR3 is TGTGCCAGCAGTGACTCTCCTAGCGGGAGCACAGATACGCAGTATTTT. Translating it yields CASSDSPSGSTDTQYF.

This clonotype was seen at least ten times. The DNA for the CDR3 is TGTGCCAGCAGTTACACTGGGGGCTTTCTCTACGAGCAGTACTTC. This translates into CASSYTGGFLYEQYF. This rearrangement joins TRBV6-5 to TRBJ2-7; the D gene is possibly TRBD1 (6 bases). CDR1 is MNHEY and CDR2 is SVGAGI in the germline V gene. The V end lost 2 bases, the J end lost 3 bases, and 14 bases lay between the germline ends. The CDR3 spans 15 residues.

As for this clonotype: One base away lies a much larger clone, so this may be a sequencing read error. The chain recombines TRBV5-5 with TRBJ1-1; the match to TRBD1 covers 7 bases. This CDR3 has 14 amino acids. V lost 7 bases, J lost 4 bases, and 10 bases stayed unmatched. CDR1 is SGHKS, CDR2 YYEKEE, per germline (reference sequence). CDR3 in amino acids: CASGTDIMSTEAFF. DNA for the CDR3: TGTGCCAGCGGGACAGACATTATGAGCACTGAAGCTTTCTTT.

Notes on this clonotype: A much more abundant neighbour one base away suggests this may be a read error. The rearrangement links TRBV12-3 or TRBV12-4 to TRBJ2-7, with TRBD2 matching 8 bases. This CDR3 spans 15 amino acids. Trimming cost V 3 bases and J 4 bases; bases outside gene matches: 8. CDR3 bases: TGTGCCAGCAGTTTGAAGGGACTAGTAATGTACGAGCAGTACTTC. This encodes CASSLKGLVMYEQYF.

The chain has TRBV28 and TRBJ1-5; D unclear. Per germline, CDR1 MDHEN and CDR2 SYDVKM. V lost 4 bases, J lost 0 bases, and 10 bases lay in between. The CDR3 loop spans 15 amino acids. The CDR3: CASSWAQYSNQPQHF. In DNA, the CDR3 is TGTGCCAGCAGTTGGGCCCAATATAGCAATCAGCCCCAGCATTTT.

For this clonotype: A read error is possible here, since a much larger clone lies one base away. Written as DNA, the CDR3 is TGCGCCAGCAGCTTAGACGGTGGTGAGCAGTTCTTC. Residues: CASSLDGGEQFF. The chain uses TRBV5-1 and TRBJ2-1, with D unclear. Trimming stripped 2 bases from V and 9 bases from J, with 9 bases between. Germline CDR1 SGHRS, CDR2 YFSETQ. The CDR3 covers 12 residues.